This TCR beta chain was observed in a study of cytomegalovirus exposure and HLA in healthy donors. Looking at the study overall: In an earlier analysis, around 100 million unique TCR beta sequences were found from 200 million or so T cells. General study results and limits: Most CMV-associated TCR beta chains were later found to appear HLA-restricted. A previous analysis found most TCR beta V segments productive roughly 90% or roughly 30% of the time.

This clone turned up a few times. Its antigen is still unknown. Germline V gene data show CDR1 as LGHNA and CDR2 as YNFKEQ. This CDR3 region has 15 residues. The trim removed 1 base at V and 3 bases at J, leaving 5 bases unmatched. Primers: 60 Vbeta forward and 13 Jbeta reverse. Some clones are missing from TCRdb's copy, which holds only in-frame ones; the method was immunoSEQ multiplex PCR. Of under 200,000 clones listed, 68% were seen once; the top ten hold roughly 1.4%. This clonotype was obtained from a man in his fifties in good health and CMV-seronegative. The sample taken for sequencing was PBMCs. V and J are TRBV4-2 and TRBJ1-1; the match to TRBD1 covers 7 bases. The CDR3 region is CASSQATGQHTEAFF. The CDR3 DNA reads TGTGCCAGCAGCCAAGCGACAGGGCAACACACTGAAGCTTTCTTT.